This is a list of T cell receptor beta chains from one sample in a study of T cells in Graves' hyperthyroidism and ophthalmopathy. TCRdb called the multiplex PCR reads again in MiXCR, with one record for every CDR3 protein. Found here are around 690,000 distinct CDR3 sequences, approximately 15% of them singletons; the top ten hold about 14%. Sequencing was performed on blood. The receptors here all came from a man aged 45-65 years with Graves' hyperthyroidism. CDR3s leave out the opening cysteine and the closing phenylalanine or tryptophan.

>TRBV27
ASSPGPAASYEQY
>TRBV5-1
ASSLSGTRLYEQY
>TRBV18
ASSPPVRTSNTEAF
>TRBV30
AWSRDFEGEKLF
>TRBV5-6
ASSLTTSGTYNEQF
>TRBV20-1
SARGGEGRTDTQY
>TRBV29-1
SVEVFRETGGIYEQY
>TRBV28
ASSLYTYEQY
>TRBV5-5
ASSLGTGDLYGYT
>TRBV5-1
ASSLGQGFGSPLH
>TRBV7-3
ASSLRGGIKANEQF
>TRBV20-1
SARDLSGNSYEQY
>TRBV7-8
ASTPRREPNTDTQY
>TRBV28
ASSPVGREEGDTQY
>TRBV30
AWSVKVVVGGAETQY
>TRBV4-1
ASSQVSYGTGNQPQH
>TRBV7-2
ASSSTQGNYGYT
>TRBV12-3/TRBV12-4
ASSLGTAPNTEAF
>TRBV6-1
ASSEAQVSEQY
>TRBV20-1
SATKGFSSYNEQF
>TRBV27
ASSSTRDRGGNSPLH
>TRBV27
ASRTAGETQY
>TRBV11-2
ASSGTSGSYEQF